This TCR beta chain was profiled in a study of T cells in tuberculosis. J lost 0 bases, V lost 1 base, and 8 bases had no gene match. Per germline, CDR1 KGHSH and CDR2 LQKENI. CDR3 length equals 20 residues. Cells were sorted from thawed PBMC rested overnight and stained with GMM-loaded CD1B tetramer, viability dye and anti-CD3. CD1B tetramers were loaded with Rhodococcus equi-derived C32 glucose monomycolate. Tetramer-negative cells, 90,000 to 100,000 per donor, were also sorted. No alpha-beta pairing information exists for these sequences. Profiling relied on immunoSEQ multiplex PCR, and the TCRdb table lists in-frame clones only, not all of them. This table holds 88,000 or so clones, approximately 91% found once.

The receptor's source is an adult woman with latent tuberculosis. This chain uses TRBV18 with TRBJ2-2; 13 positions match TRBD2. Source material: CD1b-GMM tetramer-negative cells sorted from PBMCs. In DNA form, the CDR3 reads TGTGCCAGCTCACCACTTGGAGGACTAGCGGGGGCGACGAACACCGGGGAGCTGTTTTTT. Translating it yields CASSPLGGLAGATNTGELFF.